The 22 T cell receptor beta chains given below trace back to one sample, sequenced in a study of blood T cell repertoires in COVID-19. Clones were read by immunoSEQ multiplex PCR, and TCRdb kept only the in-frame ones, dropping some. The sample consists of some 150,000 clones, about 87% of them appearing once. What was sequenced was peripheral blood. These receptors all come from a woman between 50 and 59 years old with active or convalescent COVID-19.

This sequence joins TRBV4-3 and TRBJ2-1; D might be TRBD1 (6 bases). Germline V CDR1 and CDR2: LGHNA, YSLEER. V was trimmed by 3 bases and J by 9 bases, leaving 9 bases between them. The CDR3 consists of 12 residues. The CDR3 region is CASSQGAGEQFF. CDR3 sequence (DNA): TGCGCCAGCAGCCAGGGGGCCGGTGAGCAGTTCTTC.

The rearrangement links TRBV7-9 to TRBJ2-1, with 10 bases fitting TRBD2. J gave up 5 bases and V 5 bases, and 12 bases lay outside the gene matches. The CDR3 has 17 residues. The germline V gene has CDR1 SEHNR and CDR2 FQNEAQ (reference sequence). The CDR3: CASSLQVLAGANNEQFF. CDR3 nucleotides: TGTGCCAGCAGCCTCCAAGTTCTAGCGGGGGCCAACAATGAGCAGTTCTTC.

This chain uses TRBV27 with TRBJ1-6; 8 positions agree with TRBD1. The junction had 9 bases not matched to a gene; V was cut back by 7 bases and J by 10 bases. CDR1 and CDR2 from the germline V gene are MNHEY and SMNVEV (reference sequence). The CDR3 extends over 14 amino acids. The CDR3 DNA follows: TGTGCCAGCACCATCGGACAGGGACCATCACCCCTCCACTTT. Its protein is CASTIGQGPSPLHF.

This clone was found many times. The CDR3 DNA is TGTGCCTGGGAAGCTTCCTCGGGAGCTTTCTTT. Translated, it gives CAWEASSGAFF. The chain recombines TRBV30 with TRBJ1-1; D is unclear. The CDR3 contains 11 residues. From germline, CDR1 is GTSNPN and CDR2 SVGIG (reference sequence). Trimming took 5 bases from V and 10 from J, leaving 14 bases between them.

This clone appeared a few times. The chain carries TRBV6-6 and TRBJ1-2; 10 positions agree with TRBD1. J was trimmed by 7 bases and V by 6 bases; bases with no gene match: 14. Germline-derived CDR1 and CDR2 are MNHNY and SVGAGI (reference sequence). The CDR3 runs to 16 residues. The CDR3 coding sequence is TGTGCCAGCAGAAACCCCGGGACAGGGGCCTTGATTGGCTACACCTTC. Amino acid sequence: CASRNPGTGALIGYTF.

On this clone itself: The same CDR3 can be traced to other DNA sequences in this sample. The CDR3 DNA reads as TGCAGCGTTGTTGGACAGGGGGTGACTGAAGCTTTCTTT. Protein product: CSVVGQGVTEAFF. The chain employs TRBV29-1 and TRBJ1-1; the match to TRBD1 covers 10 bases. CDR3 length: 13 amino acids. Trimming cost V 4 bases and J 5 bases; bases outside gene matches: 4. Germline values: CDR1 SQVTM, CDR2 ANQGSEA.

The rearrangement joins TRBV15 to TRBJ2-5; possible D gene TRBD1, 5 bases. The CDR3 extends over 14 amino acids. V was pared by 3 bases and J by 3 bases, with 11 bases between. Germline V lookup: CDR1 LNHNV, CDR2 YYDKDF (reference sequence). The CDR3: CATSSSDREETQYF. CDR3 DNA: TGTGCCACCAGCAGCTCCGACAGAGAAGAGACCCAGTACTTC.

The genes are TRBV24-1 and TRBJ1-5, with D possibly matching TRBD1 (6 bases). V shed 5 bases and J shed 6 bases, with 10 bases lying between them. This CDR3 spans 13 amino acids. The germline V gene encodes CDR1 KGHDR and CDR2 SFDVKD. The CDR3 coding sequence is TGTGCCACCAGTGGGGGGGGCTCTCAGCCCCAGCATTTT. This codes for CATSGGGSQPQHF.

This clone has only one observation. V is TRBV7-3 and J is TRBJ2-3, with unresolved D. This CDR3 region has 13 residues. Trimming shortened V by 3 bases and J by 6 bases, and 10 bases separated the two germline ends. From germline, CDR1 is SGHTA and CDR2 FQGTGA. CDR3 sequence reads: CASSFGGRDTQYF. The CDR3 DNA is TGTGCCAGCAGCTTTGGCGGTCGGGATACGCAGTATTTT.

The chain uses TRBV4-3 and TRBJ1-2; no clear D. The CDR3 has 16 amino acids. Germline values: CDR1 LGHNA, CDR2 YSLEER. Trimming cost V 1 base and J 3 bases, with 15 bases left between them. CDR3 loop: CASSQAFRPEDYGYTF. The CDR3 region has the DNA TGCGCCAGCAGCCAAGCCTTTCGACCGGAGGACTATGGCTACACCTTC.

The J gene is TRBJ1-6, the V gene TRBV6-2 or TRBV6-3; the D gene is possibly TRBD1 (5 bases). Trimming took 5 bases from V and 2 from J, leaving 13 bases between them. The CDR3 totals 16 residues. The germline V gene has CDR1 MNHEY and CDR2 SVGEGT. The CDR3 DNA follows: TGTGCCAGCAGTGCGCGACAGACAACCTATAATTCACCCCTCCACTTT. This codes for CASSARQTTYNSPLHF.

This clone showed up just once. This chain connects TRBV7-2 to TRBJ1-2; D unclear. Trimming took off 0 bases at V and 7 bases at J, with 12 bases between the two ends. This CDR3 comprises 14 residues. The germline V gene encodes CDR1 SGHTA and CDR2 FQGNSA. CDR3 DNA: TGTGCCAGCAGCTTAGCGACCGCGGGTGGTGGCTACACCTTC. It specifies CASSLATAGGGYTF. Full variable domain (rest looked up from reference TRBV7-2 and TRBJ1-2): GAGVSQSPSNKVTEKGKDVELRCDPISGHTALYWYRQSLGQGLEFLIYFQGNSAPDKSGLPSDRFSAERTGGSVSTLTIQRTQQEDSAVYLCASSLATAGGGYTFGSGTRLTVV.

The J gene is TRBJ2-4, the V gene TRBV28, with 7 positions matching TRBD2. Germline CDR1 is MDHEN and CDR2 is SYDVKM. J lost 0 bases, V lost 6 bases, and 17 bases had no gene match. The CDR3 contains 19 residues. The CDR3 nucleotides read TGTGCCAGCAGCCCTGTGGGGGGGGGTTCAGCTTTAGCCAAAAACATTCAGTACTTC. It codes for CASSPVGGGSALAKNIQYF.

This chain connects TRBV27 to TRBJ1-3; TRBD1 agrees at 7 bases. Per germline, CDR1 MNHEY and CDR2 SMNVEV (reference sequence). V lost 6 bases and J lost 4; bases outside the gene matches: 0. CDR3 size: 12 residues. In DNA, the CDR3 is TGTGCCAGCAGGGACAGGGGAAACACCATATATTTT. Translation gives CASRDRGNTIYF.

The gene calls are TRBV29-1 and TRBJ1-5; D is unclear. V lost 3 bases to trimming and J lost 9 bases, with 15 bases between them. The CDR3 is made up of 13 amino acids. Germline V gene lookup returns CDR1 SQVTM and CDR2 ANQGSEA. CDR3 sequence reads: CSVERQTGGPQHF. The DNA of the CDR3 is TGCAGCGTTGAGAGGCAAACGGGTGGGCCCCAGCATTTT.

V usage is TRBV12-5 and J usage is TRBJ1-6, with a possible D match to TRBD1 (5 bases). Between the trimmed V and J ends, which lost 7 bases and 5 bases, there was a span of 12 bases. The CDR3 is made up of 14 amino acids. Per germline, CDR1 LGHNT and CDR2 FRNRAP. CDR3 coding DNA: TGTGCTAGTGCCCTGACAGCTAATAATTCACCCCTCCACTTT. Protein: CASALTANNSPLHF.

The chain employs TRBV7-2 and TRBJ1-1; maybe TRBD1 (6 bases). CDR1 SGHTA and CDR2 FQGNSA come from the germline V gene. The CDR3 has 16 residues. The V end lost 5 bases, the J end lost 5 bases, and 21 bases lay between the germline ends. The DNA for the CDR3 is TGTGCCAGCAGCATACAGGGCCCCGTCTCCGGTACTGAAGCTTTCTTT. Translating gives CASSIQGPVSGTEAFF.

The chain recombines TRBV4-1 with TRBJ2-7; 11 bases match TRBD1. The J segment lost 2 bases and the V segment lost 4 bases, leaving 4 bases of the junction unmatched. CDR3 length equals 15 residues. The germline V gene encodes CDR1 MGHRA and CDR2 YSYEKL. CDR3 amino acids: CASSLPGQGAYEQYF. The CDR3 nucleotides read TGCGCCAGCAGCCTACCGGGACAGGGGGCCTACGAGCAGTACTTC.

In nucleotides, the CDR3 is TGTGCCAGCTCGGGCGGGGGTAATTCACCCCTCCACTTT. Its protein product is CASSGGGNSPLHF. The chain links TRBV6-5 to TRBJ1-6; D may be TRBD1 (5 bases). The V end was cut by 8 bases, the J end by 6 bases, with 11 bases between. The germline V gene has CDR1 MNHEY and CDR2 SVGAGI. The CDR3 extends over 13 amino acids.

The chain couples TRBV30 to TRBJ1-2; a possible D gene is TRBD1 (5 bases). V was cut by 4 bases and J by 6 bases, with 9 bases left in between. Germline CDR1 and CDR2: GTSNPN and SVGIG (reference sequence). This CDR3 region has 11 residues. CDR3 region: CAWNGGDGYTF. The DNA of the CDR3 is TGTGCCTGGAACGGAGGGGATGGCTACACCTTC.

This sequence joins TRBV11-3 and TRBJ2-7, with a weak D call TRBD2 (6 bases). In germline, CDR1 is SGHNT, CDR2 YENEEA. Trimming left V 1 base short and J 3 bases short, with 13 bases between. The CDR3 loop spans 15 amino acids. DNA of the CDR3: TGTGCCAGCAGCTTAGCGGGGGACGGGAACTACGAGCAGTACTTC. Residues: CASSLAGDGNYEQYF. The full variable domain, in which reference TRBV11-3 and TRBJ2-7 provide the parts outside the CDR3, is EAGVVQSPRYKIIEKKQPVAFWCNPISGHNTLYWYLQNLGQGPELLIRYENEEAVDDSQLPKDRFSAERLKGVDSTLKIQPAELGDSAVYLCASSLAGDGNYEQYFGPGTRLTVT.

The gene calls are TRBV10-2 and TRBJ2-7, with 7 bases matching TRBD1. Germline V CDR1 and CDR2: WSHSY, SAAADI. The CDR3 extends over 17 amino acids. The junction had 14 bases not matched to a gene; V was cut back by 5 bases and J by 1 base. Here the CDR3 DNA reads TGCGCCAGCAGTCGACAGAGGGGGACAGCCGCATCCTACGAGCAGTACTTC. This encodes CASSRQRGTAASYEQYF.